Shown below are 15 T cell receptor beta chains from a single sample sequenced in a study of metastatic and nonmetastatic thyroid tumors (dated by TCRdb to the early 2020s). No patient had received any treatment before thyroid surgery. The library was built by means of PCR. Sequencing took place on an Illumina HiSeq 4000. The public reads were quality trimmed at Q25 with fastp and then assembled into clones with MiXCR by TCRdb, keeping productive beta chains. The sample profile shows around 37,000 clones; 20% of them were found once. About a sixth of the sample rests with the top ten. Sequencing was done on a sample of blood. The receptors come from a female donor with papillary thyroid cancer or a benign thyroid nodule (not recorded which). Some clones in this sample may be carry-over from other donors' samples.

In its sample, this clone is large (0.1 to 1%). V and J are TRBV19 and TRBJ2-2; 8 bases fit TRBD2. This CDR3 comprises 13 residues. Germline CDR1 reads LNHDA; CDR2 reads SQIVND (reference sequence). The junction had 1 base not matched to a gene; V was cut back by 3 bases and J by 7 bases. The CDR3 coding sequence is TGTGCCAGTAGTATGGGGACTAGCGGGGAGCTGTTTTTT. Protein product: CASSMGTSGELFF.

In nucleotides, the CDR3 is TGTGCCAGCAGTCAGTCCCCCGGGTGCGCCAGCACTGAAGCTTTCTTT. This codes for CASSQSPGCASTEAFF. The rearrangement joins TRBV6-1 to TRBJ1-1, with unresolved D. The CDR3 covers 16 residues. V lost 5 bases, J lost 4 bases, and 20 bases lay in between. Germline assignment: CDR1 MNHNS and CDR2 SASEGT.

The chain recombines TRBV6-2 or TRBV6-3 with TRBJ1-1; D gene ambiguous. CDR3 length: 15 residues. Germline V lookup: CDR1 MNHEY, CDR2 SVGEGT. Trimming removed 5 bases at V and 6 bases at J, with 19 bases between. CDR3 nucleotides: TGTGCCAGCAGTAACATACTAACTGCGGCTTCTGAAGCTTTCTTT. This gives the protein CASSNILTAASEAFF.

This clone has only a few counts. One end of the junction is discordant with germline, which a read error may explain. The sample has other DNA sequences that encode this CDR3 too. The V call is TRBV6-1, the J call TRBJ2-2; D perhaps matches TRBD1 (7 bases). Germline-derived CDR1 and CDR2 are MNHNS and SASEGT. The CDR3 has 13 residues. The CDR3 is CASRGLNTGELFF. CDR3 sequence (DNA): TGTGCCAGCCGGGGGCTGAACACAGGGGAGCTATTTTTT.

By share, this clone ranks as medium-sized (0.01 to 0.1%). The rearrangement uses TRBV6-1 and TRBJ1-1; 7 bases are a match to TRBD1. The CDR3 loop spans 13 amino acids. Germline lookup yields CDR1 MNHNS and CDR2 SASEGT. The V and J ends lost 9 bases and 2 bases, in that order; junction bases with no gene match: 6. The CDR3 bases are TGTGCCAGTTCTGACAGGGTTAACACTGAAGCTTTCTTT. Translated, it gives CASSDRVNTEAFF.

The sample holds many counts of this clone. The gene calls are TRBV19 and TRBJ2-3, with D maybe TRBD2 (6 bases). Trimming left V 3 bases short and J 0 bases short, with 19 bases between. CDR1 and CDR2 (germline): LNHDA, SQIVND (reference sequence). The CDR3 has 18 amino acids. The CDR3 coding sequence is TGTGCCAGTAGTATTTCCACGGGGGACTGGCCTAGCACAGATACGCAGTATTTT. It specifies CASSISTGDWPSTDTQYF.

A note on this clone: A much larger clonotype is one base distant, so this may be a read error. J is TRBJ2-1 and V is TRBV4-1; unclear D gene. Trimming left V 4 bases short and J 4 bases short, with 11 bases between. Germline-derived CDR1 and CDR2 are MGHRA and YSYEKL. This CDR3 spans 14 amino acids. CDR3 amino acids: CASSPTRVYNEQFF. CDR3 bases: TGCGCCAGCAGCCCCACCCGGGTGTACAATGAGCAGTTCTTC.

This clone was observed many times. The chain is built from TRBV6-2 or TRBV6-3 and TRBJ2-3; 7 bases are a match to TRBD2. Unmatched junction bases numbered 3, after V lost 4 bases and J lost 5 bases. The CDR3 is 13 amino acids. Per the germline V gene, CDR1 is MNHEY and CDR2 is SVGEGT. CDR3 nucleotides: TGTGCCAGCAGTTGGGGGAGGGGAGATACGCAGTATTTT. This codes for CASSWGRGDTQYF.

V and J are TRBV11-2 and TRBJ2-1, with TRBD2 matching 11 bases. This CDR3 is 18 amino acids long. V dropped 0 bases and J dropped 12; count of bases not matched to a gene: 16. From germline, CDR1 is SGHAT and CDR2 FQNNGV. Here the CDR3 reads CASSLELQASGRKSGQFF. The CDR3, as DNA: TGTGCCAGCAGCTTAGAACTCCAGGCTAGCGGGAGGAAATCTGGGCAGTTCTTC.

This clone has a count of ten or more. One end of the junction is discordant with germline, which a read error may explain. This sequence joins TRBV20-1 and TRBJ2-7, with 9 bases fitting TRBD2. There are 14 residues in the CDR3. Germline V CDR1 and CDR2: DFQATT, SNEGSKA (reference sequence). The CDR3 loop is CSAAGGLASDEQYF. In DNA form, the CDR3 reads TGCAGTGCGGCGGGGGGACTAGCCTCCGACGAGCAGTACTTC.

This clone was seen many times. The chain joins TRBV5-1 to TRBJ1-1, with D perhaps matching TRBD1 (6 bases). This CDR3 has 19 residues. Trimming took off 1 base at V and 5 bases at J, with 27 bases between the two ends. Germline loops: CDR1 SGHRS, CDR2 YFSETQ. The CDR3: CASSLIPSWRGGMGTEAFF. In DNA, the CDR3 is TGCGCCAGCAGCTTGATCCCATCATGGAGAGGGGGAATGGGAACTGAAGCTTTCTTT. Variable domain in full (rest from reference TRBV5-1 and TRBJ1-1): KAGVTQTPRYLIKTRGQQVTLSCSPISGHRSVSWYQQTPGQGLQFLFEYFSETQRNKGNFPGRFSGRQFSNSRSEMNVSTLELGDSALYLCASSLIPSWRGGMGTEAFFGQGTRLTVV.

This clone was seen more than once but under ten times. It is likely a read error, because the conserved phenylalanine at the end of the CDR3 is missing. The chain has TRBV25-1 and TRBJ2-2; perhaps D is TRBD1 or TRBD2 (5 bases each). Germline values: CDR1 MGHDK, CDR2 SYGVNS. CDR3 length: 16 residues. V shed 4 bases and J shed 10 bases, with 22 bases lying between them. The CDR3 DNA reads TGTGCCAGCAGTGTCCTAGGGACCGGGGAGTCCGTGGAGCTGTTTCTT. As protein: CASSVLGTGESVELFL.

This clone has a count of ten or more. The CDR3 here is CASKGAPADTQYF. Written as DNA, the CDR3 is TGTGCCAGCAAGGGCGCACCGGCAGATACGCAGTATTTT. The chain has TRBV6-1 and TRBJ2-3; D is unclear. In germline, CDR1 is MNHNS, CDR2 SASEGT. The CDR3 contains 13 residues. Trimming stripped 7 bases from V and 4 bases from J, with 12 bases between.

In the case of this clone: A read error is possible here, since a much larger clone lies one base away. The sample has other DNA sequences that encode this CDR3 too. The gene calls are TRBV18 and TRBJ2-3; no firm D call. V lost 4 bases, J lost 3 bases, and 14 bases lay in between. CDR1 and CDR2 from the germline V gene are KGHSH and LQKENI. This CDR3 comprises 15 residues. CDR3 DNA: TGTGCCAGCTCACGTACTACCGTTGGTACAGATACGCAGTATTTT. This gives the protein CASSRTTVGTDTQYF.

The V and J genes are TRBV7-2 and TRBJ1-2, with a weak D call TRBD1 (5 bases). V was shortened by 3 bases and J by 8 bases, with 13 bases between the two germline ends. The V gene's germline CDR1 is SGHTA and CDR2 FQGNSA. The CDR3 runs to 13 residues. CDR3 bases: TGTGCCAGCAGCTTCCGGGACCAGAGAGGCTACACCTTC. This encodes CASSFRDQRGYTF.